The text below deals with one T cell receptor (beta chain). The data originate from a study of blood T cell repertoires in COVID-19. The germline V gene has CDR1 MGHRA and CDR2 YSYEKL. This CDR3 has 18 residues. V lost 5 bases, J lost 4 bases, and 21 bases lay in between. The authors' processing: Amplified reference gene primers provided the basis for estimating nucleated cell counts. The data were produced by immunoSEQ multiplex PCR, yet TCRdb's version contains in-frame clones alone and is incomplete. V, J and clone size derive from that table, while D and trimming were established from the DNA sequence. The sample contains about 54,000 clones, 85% of which appear only once.

The sequence was collected from a man in his forties with active COVID-19. The chain uses TRBV4-1 and TRBJ2-6, with D possibly matching TRBD2 (5 bases). The sequenced sample was peripheral blood. CDR3 sequence reads: CASSRTRTPTYGANVLTF. In DNA, the CDR3 is TGCGCCAGCAGCAGAACACGGACTCCCACCTACGGGGCCAACGTCCTGACTTTC.